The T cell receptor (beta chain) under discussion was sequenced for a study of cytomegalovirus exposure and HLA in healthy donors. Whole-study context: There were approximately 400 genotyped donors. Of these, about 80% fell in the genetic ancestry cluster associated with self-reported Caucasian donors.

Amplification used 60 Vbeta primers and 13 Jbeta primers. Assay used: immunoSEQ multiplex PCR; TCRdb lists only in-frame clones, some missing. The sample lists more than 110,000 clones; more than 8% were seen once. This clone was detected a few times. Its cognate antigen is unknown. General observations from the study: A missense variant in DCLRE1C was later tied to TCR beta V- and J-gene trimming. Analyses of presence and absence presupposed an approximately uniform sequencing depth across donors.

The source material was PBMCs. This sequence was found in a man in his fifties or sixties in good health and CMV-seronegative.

CDR3 amino acids: CASSHLPFRTYNEQFF. The CDR3 region has the DNA TGCGCCAGCAGCCACCTACCCTTCAGGACTTACAATGAGCAGTTCTTC. This rearrangement joins TRBV4-1 to TRBJ2-1; D possibly corresponds to TRBD2 (5 bases). Germline V gives CDR1 MGHRA, CDR2 YSYEKL. This CDR3 spans 16 amino acids. With 3 bases removed from V and 4 bases from J, the gap between germline ends came to 16 bases.